This T cell receptor beta chain emerged from a study of T cell responses to AZD1222 COVID-19 vaccine. General observations from the study: Two doses of AZD1222 preceded a rise in Spike-specific TCR breadth and depth. Possibly, clonal diversity was underestimated; donors were largely white British and included more females.

Regarding this clone: Its antigen is unidentified.

Assay used: immunoSEQ multiplex PCR; TCRdb lists only in-frame clones, some missing. The sample carries around 120,000 clones, 85% to 90% recorded once. The material sequenced was peripheral blood, taken on day 0 of AZD1222 vaccination. This receptor was identified in an adult in good health.

This CDR3 is CARSLEADPSTDTQYF. The CDR3 nucleotides read TGTGCCAGAAGCTTGGAAGCAGATCCTAGCACAGATACGCAGTATTTT. The chain uses TRBV5-3 and TRBJ2-3; D unclear. TRBV5-3 is classed as an ORF, of uncertain function. The V end lost 0 bases, the J end lost 0 bases, and 11 bases lay between the germline ends. The CDR3 consists of 16 residues.